The present T cell receptor (beta chain) was sequenced within a study of blood T cell repertoires in COVID-19. The CDR3 runs 13 residues. V lost 5 bases, J lost 1 base, and 6 bases lay in between. TCRdb's table, derived via immunoSEQ multiplex PCR, lists solely in-frame clones and lacks some. This sample has roughly 150,000 clones, with roughly 84% found just once. The specimen was peripheral blood. This sequence joins TRBV12-3 or TRBV12-4 and TRBJ1-3; no clear D. The receptor's source is a woman older than 75 with active or convalescent COVID-19. The CDR3 protein is CASSDYSGNTIYF. DNA for the CDR3: TGTGCCAGCAGTGACTATTCTGGAAACACCATATATTTT.